The text below deals with one T cell receptor beta chain. The data derive from a study of blood T cell repertoires in COVID-19. In germline, CDR1 is SGHTS, CDR2 YDEGEE. V lost 0 bases to trimming and J lost 2 bases, with 21 bases between them. This CDR3 comprises 19 residues. Some clones are missing from TCRdb's copy, which holds only in-frame ones; the method was immunoSEQ multiplex PCR. The sample holds about 120,000 clones; around 90% are singletons and the top ten take 7.7%. The sequence was obtained from a human donor in a cohort sampled during active COVID-19. Specimen: peripheral blood. The rearrangement joins TRBV5-8 to TRBJ2-1; the D gene is possibly TRBD1 (5 bases). The CDR3 sequence: CASSLVFLPGLGAYNEQFF. Here the CDR3 DNA reads TGTGCCAGCAGCTTGGTCTTTCTACCGGGTTTAGGGGCCTACAATGAGCAGTTCTTC.